The next 26 T cell receptor beta chains were all read from a single sample in a study of CD8 T cells in ankylosing spondylitis. TCRdb recomputed calls from the 5' RACE reads with MiXCR, one row per CDR3 protein. Counted here are about 200,000 distinct CDR3 sequences, about 13% occurring once; the ten biggest clones make up approximately 17%. The source material was blood, either unsorted or a sorted T cell fraction (not recorded which). Source of these receptors: a male donor with ankylosing spondylitis or in good health (not recorded which).

V gene TRBV10-3 combines with J gene TRBJ2-3; D possibly corresponds to TRBD1 (6 bases). CDR1 and CDR2 from the germline V gene are ENHRY and SYGVKD. The CDR3 spans 15 residues. The V and J ends lost 4 bases and 4 bases respectively, with 15 bases between them. CDR3 region: CAISGPGQRADTQYF. The CDR3 coding sequence is TGTGCCATCAGTGGACCAGGACAGCGTGCAGATACGCAGTATTTT.

A few counts support this clonotype. The chain combines TRBV12-5 with TRBJ1-2; the D is unclear. Germline CDR1 is LGHNT and CDR2 is FRNRAP. V was clipped by 0 bases and J by 6 bases, with 17 bases between them. The CDR3 covers 16 residues. CDR3 region: CASGLVYSITVHGYTF. CDR3 bases: TGTGCTAGTGGTTTGGTATATTCCATTACGGTACATGGCTACACCTTC.

In its sample, this clonotype was seen a few times. The rearrangement links TRBV4-1 to TRBJ2-7; 11 bases line up with TRBD1. The CDR3 loop spans 16 amino acids. CDR1 MGHRA and CDR2 YSYEKL come from the germline V gene. Trimming removed 4 bases from V and 6 bases from J; junction bases left unmatched: 11. The CDR3 DNA follows: TGCGCCAGCAGCCTCGGAGGCGGGGGGACAGGGGGCGAGCAGTACTTC. Amino acids: CASSLGGGGTGGEQYF.

This clonotype was observed a few times. The rearrangement uses TRBV29-1 and TRBJ2-5; 11 bases are a match to TRBD1. V shed 0 bases, J shed 2 bases, and the junction held 2 bases outside the gene matches. CDR3 length equals 15 residues. Germline-derived CDR1 and CDR2 are SQVTM and ANQGSEA. CDR3 region: CSVEDWDRGQETQYF. Written as DNA, the CDR3 is TGCAGCGTTGAAGATTGGGACAGGGGGCAAGAGACCCAGTACTTC.

A remark on this clonotype: This clone may be a read error of a much larger clone one base away. The gene calls are TRBV4-1 and TRBJ1-1, with unresolved D. The CDR3 spans 15 residues. Germline V CDR1 and CDR2: MGHRA, YSYEKL. CDR3 sequence (DNA): TGCGCCAGCAGCCAAGAGGCAACAGTGAACACTGTAGCTTTCTTT. Translated, it gives CASSQEATVNTVAFF.

This clonotype was counted between two and nine times. This rearrangement joins TRBV25-1 to TRBJ2-3; unclear D gene. The germline V and J ends were trimmed by 4 bases and 5 bases, with 7 bases remaining between them. The CDR3 loop spans 12 amino acids. CDR1 is MGHDK, CDR2 SYGVNS, per germline. The CDR3 DNA reads as TGTGCCAGCAGTGGCCTAGAAGATACGCAGTATTTT. It yields the protein CASSGLEDTQYF. The full variable domain, completed using reference TRBV25-1 and TRBJ2-3, is EADIYQTPRYLVIGTGKKITLECSQTMGHDKMYWYQQDPGMELHLIHYSYGVNSTEKGDLSSESTVSRIRTEHFPLTLESARPSHTSQYLCASSGLEDTQYFGPGTRLTVL.

In this sample, this clonotype turned up a few times. The gene calls are TRBV27 and TRBJ2-5, with D possibly TRBD2 on 5 matching bases. V lost 0 bases to trimming and J lost 10 bases, with 18 bases between them. Germline CDR1 is MNHEY and CDR2 is SMNVEV (reference sequence). The CDR3 spans 15 residues. In DNA form, the CDR3 reads TGTGCCAGCAGTTTATCAGCCGGGGTCCCCTTGGACCAGTACTTC. Encoded protein: CASSLSAGVPLDQYF.

This clonotype occurred many times. The CDR3 loop reads CASQMNQETQYF. CDR3 nucleotide sequence: TGTGCCAGCCAGATGAACCAAGAGACCCAGTACTTC. This chain links TRBV7-9 with TRBJ2-5; D remains ambiguous. This CDR3 comprises 12 residues. With 8 bases removed from V and 0 bases from J, the gap between germline ends came to 7 bases. Germline assignment: CDR1 SEHNR and CDR2 FQNEAQ (reference sequence).

This chain uses TRBV4-1 with TRBJ1-1; D may be TRBD1 (5 bases). The V end lost 4 bases, the J end lost 1 base, and 16 bases lay between the germline ends. The germline V gene has CDR1 MGHRA and CDR2 YSYEKL. The CDR3 totals 16 residues. CDR3 bases: TGCGCCAGCAGCCCCCCGGTCGACAGACAGAACACTGAAGCTTTCTTT. Protein: CASSPPVDRQNTEAFF.

The rearrangement joins TRBV10-3 to TRBJ2-7, with D perhaps matching TRBD2 (6 bases). Germline V gene lookup returns CDR1 ENHRY and CDR2 SYGVKD. The CDR3 covers 14 residues. Trimming removed 4 bases from V and 3 bases from J, with 13 bases in between. The CDR3 nucleotides read TGTGCCATCAGTGGAGGGACTGTTGACTACGAGCAGTACTTC. Protein product: CAISGGTVDYEQYF.

This clonotype was seen more than once but under ten times. This chain uses TRBV7-9 with TRBJ2-4, with D uncertain. V lost 5 bases, J lost 8 bases, and 22 bases lay in between. Germline assignment: CDR1 SEHNR and CDR2 FQNEAQ (reference sequence). CDR3 length equals 16 residues. CDR3: CASSPVVETGEDIQYF. In DNA form, the CDR3 reads TGTGCCAGCAGCCCTGTGGTAGAGACCGGTGAGGACATTCAGTACTTC. Full variable domain (outside the CDR3, taken from reference TRBV7-9 and TRBJ2-4): DTGVSQNPRHKITKRGQNVTFRCDPISEHNRLYWYRQTLGQGPEFLTYFQNEAQLEKSRLLSDRFSAERPKGSFSTLEIQRTEQGDSAMYLCASSPVVETGEDIQYFGAGTRLSVL.

This chain uses TRBV3-1 with TRBJ2-2; 9 bases fit TRBD1. Germline loops: CDR1 LGHDT, CDR2 YNNKEL (reference sequence). Unmatched junction bases numbered 6, after V lost 1 base and J lost 3 bases. CDR3 length equals 17 residues. CDR3 nucleotide sequence: TGTGCCAGCAGCCAAGTCTGGGACAGGGTATACACCGGGGAGCTGTTTTTT. Encoded protein: CASSQVWDRVYTGELFF.

The CDR3 loop reads CSVVSALGYNEQFF. CDR3 bases: TGCAGCGTTGTGTCGGCTTTAGGGTACAATGAGCAGTTCTTC. The rearrangement uses TRBV29-1 and TRBJ2-1; D gene unclear. The V end was cut by 4 bases, the J end by 4 bases, with 14 bases between. CDR3 length: 14 amino acids. Germline V gene data show CDR1 as SQVTM and CDR2 as ANQGSEA.

This clonotype was recorded a few times. The chain recombines TRBV7-9 with TRBJ2-1; a possible D gene is TRBD1 (6 bases). This CDR3 is built from 14 residues. V was cut by 3 bases and J by 7 bases, with 13 bases left in between. From germline, CDR1 is SEHNR and CDR2 FQNEAQ (reference sequence). As DNA, the CDR3 is TGTGCCAGCAGCTTGGGGGCGCTCCCTAATGAGCAGTTCTTC. Protein sequence: CASSLGALPNEQFF.

The J gene is TRBJ2-5, the V gene TRBV7-2; 9 bases are shared with TRBD1. This CDR3 region has 15 residues. J lost 3 bases, V lost 6 bases, and 8 bases had no gene match. Germline CDR1 SGHTA, CDR2 FQGNSA. The CDR3, as DNA: TGTGCCAGCAGTTATCCCCGGACAGGGGAAGAGACCCAGTACTTC. It codes for CASSYPRTGEETQYF.

There are many counts of this clonotype. The genes are TRBV5-5 and TRBJ1-4; D gene uncertain. In germline, CDR1 is SGHKS, CDR2 YYEKEE (reference sequence). The CDR3 sequence is 15 residues long. V lost 4 bases and J 5 bases, leaving 15 bases between the germline ends. The CDR3 spells CASSEGGGPNEKLFF. DNA for the CDR3: TGTGCCAGCAGCGAAGGCGGCGGACCAAATGAAAAACTGTTTTTT.

This clonotype was detected only a few times. The chain has TRBV10-2 and TRBJ2-5; no definite D call. Trimming cost V 8 bases and J 2 bases, with 6 bases left between them. Per the germline V gene, CDR1 is WSHSY and CDR2 is SAAADI. CDR3 length: 11 residues. The CDR3 DNA is TGCGCCAGCCTAGGGCAAGAGACCCAGTACTTC. This codes for CASLGQETQYF.

This clonotype was detected only a few times. The rearrangement links TRBV20-1 to TRBJ2-1; D is undetermined. V was shortened by 2 bases and J by 1 base, with 9 bases between the two germline ends. The germline V gene encodes CDR1 DFQATT and CDR2 SNEGSKA (reference sequence). The CDR3 extends over 14 amino acids. CDR3 nucleotides: TGCAGTGCTAGATCGGAACAATCCTACAATGAGCAGTTCTTC. Its protein product is CSARSEQSYNEQFF.

The chain uses TRBV30 and TRBJ2-5; 7 nucleotides align to TRBD1. The CDR3 sequence is 15 residues long. Germline-derived CDR1 and CDR2 are GTSNPN and SVGIG (reference sequence). V lost 1 base and J lost 3; bases outside the gene matches: 8. CDR3 DNA sequence: TGTGCCTGGAGTGGGATAGGGGGCGAGGAAGAGACCCAGTACTTC. Protein product: CAWSGIGGEEETQYF.

This clonotype occurred a few times. V gene TRBV5-1 combines with J gene TRBJ2-5, with 10 bases fitting TRBD2. Germline assignment: CDR1 SGHRS and CDR2 YFSETQ. The V gene end was trimmed by 4 bases and the J gene end by 2 bases; junction bases not matched to a gene: 5. This CDR3 has 15 amino acids. CDR3 nucleotides: TGCGCCAGCAGCCCGGGGACTAGCGCGCAAGAGACCCAGTACTTC. Its protein is CASSPGTSAQETQYF.

V gene TRBV6-1 combines with J gene TRBJ2-1; TRBD1 aligns across 7 bases. Germline V lookup: CDR1 MNHNS, CDR2 SASEGT. With V trimmed by 9 bases and J by 0 bases, 5 bases remained unmatched. The CDR3 extends over 14 amino acids. In DNA form, the CDR3 reads TGTGCCAGTATGACAGGGAGCTCCTACAATGAGCAGTTCTTC. Protein sequence: CASMTGSSYNEQFF.

This clonotype showed up just a few times. The genes are TRBV30 and TRBJ2-1; D remains ambiguous. Trimming stripped 0 bases from V and 7 bases from J, with 10 bases between. The CDR3 runs to 13 residues. CDR1 and CDR2 (germline): GTSNPN, SVGIG (reference sequence). The CDR3, as DNA: TGTGCCTGGAGTGTGACCGGGTGGAATGAGCAGTTCTTC. This gives the protein CAWSVTGWNEQFF.

This clonotype occurred a few times. The gene calls are TRBV30 and TRBJ2-2; 7 positions agree with TRBD1. V shed 3 bases and J 3 bases; nucleotides not matched to a gene: 4. CDR1 GTSNPN and CDR2 SVGIG come from the germline V gene (reference sequence). The CDR3 sequence is 14 residues long. The CDR3 region is CAWRTGWYTGELFF. The CDR3 nucleotides read TGTGCCTGGAGGACAGGGTGGTACACCGGGGAGCTGTTTTTT. The entire variable domain, with the rest obtained from reference TRBV30 and TRBJ2-2, is as follows: SQTIHQWPATLVQPVGSPLSLECTVEGTSNPNLYWYRQAAGRGLQLLFYSVGIGQISSEVPQNLSASRPQDRQFILSSKKLLLSDSGFYLCAWRTGWYTGELFFGEGSRLTVL.

This chain connects TRBV7-2 to TRBJ1-2, with 10 bases aligning to TRBD1. Germline CDR1 SGHTA, CDR2 FQGNSA. Unmatched junction bases numbered 7, after V lost 1 base and J lost 8 bases. The CDR3 totals 15 residues. The CDR3 here is CASSLVPGTGDGYTF. The CDR3 DNA is TGTGCCAGCAGCTTAGTTCCTGGGACAGGGGACGGCTACACCTTC.

The chain combines TRBV6-1 with TRBJ2-5; TRBD2 is a possible D gene (7 bases). The CDR3 is 14 residues long. Trimming cost V 5 bases and J 5 bases, with 15 bases left between them. CDR1 and CDR2 (germline): MNHNS, SASEGT. The CDR3 DNA reads TGTGCCAGCAGTCCCGGGGGGCCCTGGGAGACCCAGTACTTC. Protein: CASSPGGPWETQYF.

This clonotype was observed a handful of times. J is TRBJ2-3 and V is TRBV12-3 or TRBV12-4; D not resolved. The V end was cut by 6 bases, the J end by 3 bases, with 10 bases between. The CDR3 has 13 amino acids. This chain's CDR3 is CASSTLFTDTQYF. CDR3 sequence (DNA): TGTGCCAGCAGCACCCTCTTTACAGATACGCAGTATTTT.